The clone carrying this T cell receptor (beta chain) has at least ten counts. The antigen remains unidentified. Germline and junction disagree at one end, which may indicate a read error. Study results and caveats: Larger-cohort validation covered only one TCR beta V-J rearrangement. Tumor Treg TCRs overlapped most with tumor naive CD4+ cells. In terms of TCR gene usage, tumor memory CD4+ T cells clustered together with blood and lymph node memory CD4+ cells, as well as with lymph node naive CD4+ cells.

Tregs were sorted as CD4+CD25+CD127-/low cells. The CDR3 spans 11 residues. Germline V CDR1 and CDR2: MGHRA, YSYEKL. Full-length variable regions came from constant-region reverse primers plus semi-nested Nested Universal Primer A PCR. TCRdb analysed the 5' RACE reads with MiXCR anew, one entry per CDR3 protein. The data contain over 40,000 distinct CDR3 sequences, 20% to 25% of them singletons. The genes are TRBV4-1 and TRBJ2-1; 9 nucleotides agree with TRBD2. This receptor was obtained from a female donor with breast cancer. Specimen: Tregs sorted from a lymph node. The CDR3 coding sequence is TGTGCCAGCAGCGGGGGGAATGAGCAGTTCTTC. Protein sequence: CASSGGNEQFF.